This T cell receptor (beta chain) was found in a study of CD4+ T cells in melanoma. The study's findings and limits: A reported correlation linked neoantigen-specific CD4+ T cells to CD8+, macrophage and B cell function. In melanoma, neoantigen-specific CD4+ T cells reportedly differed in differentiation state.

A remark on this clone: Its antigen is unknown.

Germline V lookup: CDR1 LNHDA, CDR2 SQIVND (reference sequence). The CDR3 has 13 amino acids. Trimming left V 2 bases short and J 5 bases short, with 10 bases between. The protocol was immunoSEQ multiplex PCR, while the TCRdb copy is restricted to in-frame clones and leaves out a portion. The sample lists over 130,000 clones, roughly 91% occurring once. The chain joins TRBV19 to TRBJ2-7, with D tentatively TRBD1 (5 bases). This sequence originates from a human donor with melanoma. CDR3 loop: CASSINRLDEQYF. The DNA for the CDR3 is TGTGCCAGTAGTATAAACAGGCTGGACGAGCAGTACTTC.